These 6 T cell receptor beta chains were all obtained from the same sample, sequenced in a study of OX40 agonist ivuxolimab in advanced cancers. Libraries came from the immunoSEQ multiplex PCR assay. TCRdb took this table from immuneACCESS and kept in-frame rearrangements with V and J called. Such tables lack part of the clones; where checked against another copy, unresolved V genes explain under half of the gap, and the rest is unexplained. The sample table holds some 70,000 clones, of which 80% to 90% were seen once. The ten largest clones capture 8% to 10% of the sample. Specimen: CD4+ or CD8+ T cells sorted from blood, collected in a trial of the OX40 agonist ivuxolimab. The receptors were sampled from an adult with an advanced solid tumor such as melanoma, head and neck, liver or kidney cancer.

V and J are TRBV16 and TRBJ2-3; D unresolved. In germline, CDR1 is KGHSY, CDR2 FQNENV. The V end was cut by 1 base, the J end by 2 bases, with 10 bases between. The CDR3 totals 15 residues. Here the CDR3 reads CASSQLATSTDTQYF. In DNA form, the CDR3 reads TGTGCCAGCAGCCAATTAGCCACTTCCACAGATACGCAGTATTTT. Based on the CDR3 plus reference TRBV16 and TRBJ2-3, the full variable domain is GEEVAQTPKHLVRGEGQKAKLYCAPIKGHSYVFWYQQVLKNEFKFLISFQNENVFDETGMPKERFSAKCLPNSPCSLEIQATKLEDSAVYFCASSQLATSTDTQYFGPGTRLTVL.

The rearrangement uses TRBV28 and TRBJ1-2; 10 nucleotides match TRBD1. Germline V gene lookup returns CDR1 MDHEN and CDR2 SYDVKM. Trimming cost V 5 bases and J 8 bases; bases outside gene matches: 5. This CDR3 is built from 13 residues. CDR3 in DNA: TGTGCCAGCAGTCCCGGGACAGGGGTCGGCTACACCTTC. It is translated as CASSPGTGVGYTF.

This clone has more than one count but fewer than ten. This chain joins TRBV29-1 and TRBJ1-5, with a weak D call TRBD1 (6 bases). The CDR3 loop spans 13 amino acids. V was pared by 6 bases and J by 7 bases, with 16 bases between. The germline V gene has CDR1 SQVTM and CDR2 ANQGSEA. The CDR3 DNA is TGCAGCGTCCTCACAGGGACGGGGCAGCCCCAGCATTTT. This gives the protein CSVLTGTGQPQHF. The full variable domain, with the rest looked up from reference TRBV29-1 and TRBJ1-5, is SAVISQKPSRDICQRGTSLTIQCQVDSQVTMMFWYRQQPGQSLTLIATANQGSEATYESGFVIDKFPISRPNLTFSTLTVSNMSPEDSSIYLCSVLTGTGQPQHFGDGTRLSIL.

J is TRBJ2-2 and V is TRBV4-3, with D hard to call. V lost 4 bases to trimming and J lost 2 bases, with 2 bases between them. Germline-derived CDR1 and CDR2 are LGHNA and YSLEER. The CDR3 runs 12 residues. The CDR3 DNA is TGCGCCAGCAGCCTTAACACCGGGGAGCTGTTTTTT. Encoded protein: CASSLNTGELFF.

CDR3 residues: CASQKGMNYGYTF. Here the CDR3 DNA reads TGTGCCAGTCAGAAGGGCATGAACTATGGCTACACCTTC. J is TRBJ1-2 and V is TRBV28; D not resolved. CDR3 length: 13 amino acids. Trimming took off 9 bases at V and 2 bases at J, with 13 bases between the two ends. The germline V gene encodes CDR1 MDHEN and CDR2 SYDVKM.

The chain combines TRBV9 with TRBJ1-3, with D unresolved. The CDR3 contains 16 residues. Germline CDR1 SGDLS, CDR2 YYNGEE. Trimming took off 0 bases at V and 3 bases at J, with 13 bases between the two ends. CDR3: CASSVDSREGGNTIYF. The CDR3 coding sequence is TGTGCCAGCAGCGTAGACTCAAGGGAGGGTGGAAACACCATATATTTT.